The 4 T cell receptor beta chains below all came from one sample that was sequenced in a study of shared clonotypes between healthy human individuals. Profiling relied on immunoSEQ multiplex PCR, and the TCRdb table lists in-frame clones only, not all of them. The sample lists approximately 980,000 clones, 70% to 85% seen once, with nearly 1.5% in the top ten. Sequenced sample: memory CD4+ T cells sorted from blood. Subset specified: CD45RA-negative fraction. All receptors come from a man aged 18 to 30 in good health.

The chain recombines TRBV5-1 with TRBJ2-2; D is undetermined. V was pared by 0 bases and J by 4 bases, with 10 bases between. CDR1 is SGHRS and CDR2 is YFSETQ in the germline V gene. The CDR3 has 15 residues. The CDR3 is CASSLGPGFTGELFF. CDR3 nucleotide sequence: TGCGCCAGCAGCTTGGGTCCGGGTTTCACCGGGGAGCTGTTTTTT. The complete variable domain, with remaining parts taken from reference TRBV5-1 and TRBJ2-2, reads KAGVTQTPRYLIKTRGQQVTLSCSPISGHRSVSWYQQTPGQGLQFLFEYFSETQRNKGNFPGRFSGRQFSNSRSEMNVSTLELGDSALYLCASSLGPGFTGELFFGEGSRLTVL.

This clone was seen only once. The gene calls are TRBV19 and TRBJ2-3; 13 nucleotides agree with TRBD2. Germline values: CDR1 LNHDA, CDR2 SQIVND (reference sequence). CDR3 length: 16 amino acids. V was clipped by 5 bases and J by 3 bases; unmatched bases: 5. The CDR3 reads CASSLGLAGVTDTQYF. The CDR3 coding sequence is TGTGCCAGTAGTCTCGGACTAGCGGGAGTGACAGATACGCAGTATTTT. The full variable domain, with the rest looked up from reference TRBV19 and TRBJ2-3, is DGGITQSPKYLFRKEGQNVTLSCEQNLNHDAMYWYRQDPGQGLRLIYYSQIVNDFQKGDIAEGYSVSREKKESFPLTVTSAQKNPTAFYLCASSLGLAGVTDTQYFGPGTRLTVL.

The J gene is TRBJ2-2, the V gene TRBV9, with D unresolved. The germline V gene encodes CDR1 SGDLS and CDR2 YYNGEE. This CDR3 is built from 14 residues. V shed 1 base and J shed 1 base, with 5 bases lying between them. The chain's CDR3 is CASSVSVNTGELFF. The CDR3 DNA is TGTGCCAGCAGCGTATCGGTGAACACCGGGGAGCTGTTTTTT.

The chain joins TRBV28 to TRBJ2-7; D tentatively reads TRBD1 or TRBD2 (5 bases each). The CDR3 length is 15 residues. Germline V gene lookup returns CDR1 MDHEN and CDR2 SYDVKM. Trimming left V 6 bases short and J 2 bases short, with 17 bases between. CDR3 nucleotide sequence: TGTGCCAGCAGGTACGGGACGCCGGGAACCTACGAGCAGTACTTC. It specifies CASRYGTPGTYEQYF.